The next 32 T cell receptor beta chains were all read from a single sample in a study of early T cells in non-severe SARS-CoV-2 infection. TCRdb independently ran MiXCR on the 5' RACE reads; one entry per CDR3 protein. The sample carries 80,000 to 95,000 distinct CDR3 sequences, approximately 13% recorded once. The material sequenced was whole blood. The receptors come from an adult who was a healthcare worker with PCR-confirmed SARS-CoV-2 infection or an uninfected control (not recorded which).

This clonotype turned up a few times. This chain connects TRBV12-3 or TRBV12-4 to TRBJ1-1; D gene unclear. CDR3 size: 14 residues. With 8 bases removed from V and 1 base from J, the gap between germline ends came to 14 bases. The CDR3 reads CASRNWAENTEAFF. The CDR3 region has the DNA TGTGCCAGCCGAAATTGGGCAGAGAACACTGAAGCTTTCTTT.

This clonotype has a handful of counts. In nucleotides, the CDR3 is TGCGCCAGCAGTGAGTCCGTGCGGGTCCCTTACAATGAGCAGTTCTTC. Its translation: CASSESVRVPYNEQFF. This chain links TRBV10-2 with TRBJ2-1; maybe TRBD2 (5 bases). The V end lost 0 bases, the J end lost 4 bases, and 13 bases lay between the germline ends. CDR3 length: 16 amino acids. Germline CDR1 and CDR2: WSHSY and SAAADI.

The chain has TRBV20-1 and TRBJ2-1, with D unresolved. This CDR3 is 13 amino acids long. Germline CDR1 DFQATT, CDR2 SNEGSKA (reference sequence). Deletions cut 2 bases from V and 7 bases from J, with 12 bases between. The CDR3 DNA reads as TGCAGTGCTAGACCCGAATTGGGAAATGAGCAGTTCTTC. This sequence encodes CSARPELGNEQFF.

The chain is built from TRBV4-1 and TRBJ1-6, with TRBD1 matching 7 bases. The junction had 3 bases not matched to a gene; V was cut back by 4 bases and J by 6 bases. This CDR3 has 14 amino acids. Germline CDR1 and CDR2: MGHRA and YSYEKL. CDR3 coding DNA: TGCGCCAGCAGCCCCAGGGGGAGTAATTCACCCCTCCACTTT. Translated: CASSPRGSNSPLHF.

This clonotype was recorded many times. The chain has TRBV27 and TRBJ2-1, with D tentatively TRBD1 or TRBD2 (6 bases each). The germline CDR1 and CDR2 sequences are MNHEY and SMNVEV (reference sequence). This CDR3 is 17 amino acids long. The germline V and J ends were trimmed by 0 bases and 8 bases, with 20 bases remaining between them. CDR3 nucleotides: TGTGCCAGCAGTTTATCGCCCGGGGGATGGGGGGCTTATGAGCAGTTCTTC. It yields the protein CASSLSPGGWGAYEQFF.

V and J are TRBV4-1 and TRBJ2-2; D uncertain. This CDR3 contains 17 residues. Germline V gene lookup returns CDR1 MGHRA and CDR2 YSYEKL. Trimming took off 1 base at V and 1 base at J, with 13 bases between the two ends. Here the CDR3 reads CASSQGSLIVNTGELFF. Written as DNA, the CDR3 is TGCGCCAGCAGCCAAGGCTCCCTAATTGTGAACACCGGGGAGCTGTTTTTT.

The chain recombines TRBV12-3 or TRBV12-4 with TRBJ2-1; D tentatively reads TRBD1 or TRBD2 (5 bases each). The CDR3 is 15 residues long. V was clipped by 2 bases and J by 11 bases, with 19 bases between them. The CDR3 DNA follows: TGTGCCAGCAGTTTAACTCCCGGGTACGGGACGAAGCAGTTCTTC. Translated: CASSLTPGYGTKQFF.

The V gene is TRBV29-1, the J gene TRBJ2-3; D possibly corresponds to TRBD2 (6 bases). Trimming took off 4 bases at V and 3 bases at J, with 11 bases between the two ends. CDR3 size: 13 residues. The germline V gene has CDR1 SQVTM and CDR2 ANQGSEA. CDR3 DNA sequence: TGCAGCGTTGGAGTAGCGGTGACAGATACGCAGTATTTT. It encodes CSVGVAVTDTQYF.

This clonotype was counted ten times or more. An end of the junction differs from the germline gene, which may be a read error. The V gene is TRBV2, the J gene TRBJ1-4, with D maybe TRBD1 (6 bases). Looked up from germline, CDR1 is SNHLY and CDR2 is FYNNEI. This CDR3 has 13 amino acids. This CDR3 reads CASSESVSQGWVF. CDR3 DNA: TGTGCCAGCAGTGAAAGCGTCTCACAGGGTTGGGTTTTT. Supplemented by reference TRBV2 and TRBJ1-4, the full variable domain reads EPEVTQTPSHQVTQMGQEVILRCVPISNHLYFYWYRQILGQKVEFLVSFYNNEISEKSEIFDDQFSVERPDGSNFTLKIRSTKLEDSAMYFCASSESVSQGWVFGSGTQLSVL.

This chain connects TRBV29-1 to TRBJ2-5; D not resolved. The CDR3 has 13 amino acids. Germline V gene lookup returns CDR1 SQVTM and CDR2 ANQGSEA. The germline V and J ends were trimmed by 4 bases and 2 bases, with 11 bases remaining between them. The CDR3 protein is CSVAPTEQETQYF. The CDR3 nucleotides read TGCAGCGTTGCCCCTACGGAACAAGAGACCCAGTACTTC.

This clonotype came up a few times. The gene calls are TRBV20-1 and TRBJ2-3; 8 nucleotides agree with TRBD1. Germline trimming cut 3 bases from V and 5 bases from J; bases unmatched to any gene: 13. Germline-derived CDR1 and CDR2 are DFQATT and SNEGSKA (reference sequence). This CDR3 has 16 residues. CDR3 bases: TGCAGTGCTAGCAGGGTTCGGACAGGGCGAAAAGATACGCAGTATTTT. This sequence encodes CSASRVRTGRKDTQYF.

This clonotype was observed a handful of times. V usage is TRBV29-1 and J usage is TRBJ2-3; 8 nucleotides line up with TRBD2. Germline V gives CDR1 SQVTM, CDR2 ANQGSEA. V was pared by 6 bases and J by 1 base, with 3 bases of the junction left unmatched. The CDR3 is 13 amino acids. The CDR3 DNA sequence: TGCAGCGTCGAGACTAGCGGCACAGATACGCAGTATTTT. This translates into CSVETSGTDTQYF.

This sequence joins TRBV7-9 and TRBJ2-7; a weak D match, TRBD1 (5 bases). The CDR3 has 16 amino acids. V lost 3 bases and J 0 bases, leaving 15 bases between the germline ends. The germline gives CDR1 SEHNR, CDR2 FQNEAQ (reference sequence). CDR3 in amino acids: CASSFWAGPISYEQYF. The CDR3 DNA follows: TGTGCCAGCAGCTTTTGGGCAGGGCCTATCTCCTACGAGCAGTACTTC. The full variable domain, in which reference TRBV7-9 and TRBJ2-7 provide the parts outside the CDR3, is DTGVSQNPRHKITKRGQNVTFRCDPISEHNRLYWYRQTLGQGPEFLTYFQNEAQLEKSRLLSDRFSAERPKGSFSTLEIQRTEQGDSAMYLCASSFWAGPISYEQYFGPGTRLTVT.

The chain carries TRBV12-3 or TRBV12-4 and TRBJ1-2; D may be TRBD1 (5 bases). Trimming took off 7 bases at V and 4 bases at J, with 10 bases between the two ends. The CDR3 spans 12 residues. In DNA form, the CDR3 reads TGTGCCAGCACCAATGGGGCCTATGGCTACACCTTC. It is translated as CASTNGAYGYTF.

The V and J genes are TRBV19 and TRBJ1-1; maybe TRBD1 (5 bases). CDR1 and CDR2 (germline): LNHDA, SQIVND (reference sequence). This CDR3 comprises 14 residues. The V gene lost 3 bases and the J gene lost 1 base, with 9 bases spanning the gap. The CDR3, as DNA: TGTGCCAGTAGTATCAAGGGGACGAACACTGAAGCTTTCTTT. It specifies CASSIKGTNTEAFF.

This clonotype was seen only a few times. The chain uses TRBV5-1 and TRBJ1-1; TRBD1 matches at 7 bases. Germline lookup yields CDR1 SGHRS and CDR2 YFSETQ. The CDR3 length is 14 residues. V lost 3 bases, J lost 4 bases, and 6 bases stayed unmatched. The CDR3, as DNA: TGCGCCAGCAGCTATGGCAGGGGGTTCACTGAAGCTTTCTTT. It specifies CASSYGRGFTEAFF.

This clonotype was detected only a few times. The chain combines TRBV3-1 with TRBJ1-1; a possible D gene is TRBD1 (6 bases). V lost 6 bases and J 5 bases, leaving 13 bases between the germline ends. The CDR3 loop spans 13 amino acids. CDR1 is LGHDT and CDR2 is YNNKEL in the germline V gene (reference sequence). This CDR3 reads CASRGGGETEAFF. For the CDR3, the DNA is TGTGCCAGCAGAGGGGGAGGGGAAACTGAAGCTTTCTTT.

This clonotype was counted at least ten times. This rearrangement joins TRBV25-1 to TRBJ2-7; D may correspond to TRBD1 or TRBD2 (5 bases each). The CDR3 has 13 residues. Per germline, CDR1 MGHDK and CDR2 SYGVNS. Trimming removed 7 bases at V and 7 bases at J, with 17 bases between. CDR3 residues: CASTGTSSGEQYF. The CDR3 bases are TGTGCCAGCACTGGGACCTCCTCCGGTGAGCAGTACTTC.

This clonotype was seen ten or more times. The CDR3 sequence: CASSQRGEQPQHF. CDR3 sequence (DNA): TGCGCCAGCAGCCAACGAGGGGAACAGCCCCAGCATTTT. The chain links TRBV4-1 to TRBJ1-5, with D possibly being TRBD1 (5 bases). V lost 2 bases and J lost 7, with 9 bases in between. CDR1 is MGHRA and CDR2 is YSYEKL in the germline V gene. This CDR3 is built from 13 residues.

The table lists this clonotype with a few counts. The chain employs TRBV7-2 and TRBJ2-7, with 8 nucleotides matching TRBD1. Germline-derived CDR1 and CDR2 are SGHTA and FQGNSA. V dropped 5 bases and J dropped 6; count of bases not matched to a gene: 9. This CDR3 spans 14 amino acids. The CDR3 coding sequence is TGTGCCAGCAGCCCAAGGACAGGGTTGATCGAGCAGTACTTC. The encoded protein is CASSPRTGLIEQYF. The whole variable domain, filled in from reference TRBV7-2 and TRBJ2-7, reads GAGVSQSPSNKVTEKGKDVELRCDPISGHTALYWYRQSLGQGLEFLIYFQGNSAPDKSGLPSDRFSAERTGGSVSTLTIQRTQQEDSAVYLCASSPRTGLIEQYFGPGTRLTVT.

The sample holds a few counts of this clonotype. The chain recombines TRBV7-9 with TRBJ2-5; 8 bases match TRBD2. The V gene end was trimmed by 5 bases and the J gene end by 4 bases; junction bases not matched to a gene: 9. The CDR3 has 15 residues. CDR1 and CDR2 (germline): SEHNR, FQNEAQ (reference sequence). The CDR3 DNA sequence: TGTGCCAGCAGCCCGACGGGAGGGCGATCAGAGACCCAGTACTTC. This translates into CASSPTGGRSETQYF.

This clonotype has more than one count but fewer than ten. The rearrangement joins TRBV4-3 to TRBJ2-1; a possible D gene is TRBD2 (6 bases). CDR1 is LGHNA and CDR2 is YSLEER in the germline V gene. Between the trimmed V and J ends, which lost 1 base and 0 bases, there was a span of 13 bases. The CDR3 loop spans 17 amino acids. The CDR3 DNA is TGCGCCAGCAGCCAAGGTTCCGCCGGGAGCTCCTACAATGAGCAGTTCTTC. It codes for CASSQGSAGSSYNEQFF.

The CDR3 is CASSQEEGAPHEQYF. The CDR3 nucleotides are TGTGCCAGCAGCCAAGAGGAGGGGGCGCCCCACGAGCAGTACTTC. V usage is TRBV4-2 and J usage is TRBJ2-7; TRBD1 might be the D (7 bases). Deletions cut 0 bases from V and 5 bases from J, with 14 bases between. The CDR3 is 15 amino acids. The germline gives CDR1 LGHNA, CDR2 YNFKEQ.

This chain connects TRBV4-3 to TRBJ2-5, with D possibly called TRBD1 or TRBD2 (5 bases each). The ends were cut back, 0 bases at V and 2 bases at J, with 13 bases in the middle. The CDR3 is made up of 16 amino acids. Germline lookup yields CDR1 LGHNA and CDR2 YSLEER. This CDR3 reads CASSQELGWGQETQYF. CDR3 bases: TGCGCCAGCAGCCAAGAATTGGGTTGGGGGCAAGAGACCCAGTACTTC.

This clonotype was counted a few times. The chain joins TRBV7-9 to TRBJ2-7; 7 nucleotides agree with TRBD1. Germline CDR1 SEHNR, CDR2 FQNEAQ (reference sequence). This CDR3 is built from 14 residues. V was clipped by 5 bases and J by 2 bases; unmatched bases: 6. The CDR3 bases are TGTGCCAGCAGCACAACCACAGGGGCCTACGAGCAGTACTTC. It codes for CASSTTTGAYEQYF.

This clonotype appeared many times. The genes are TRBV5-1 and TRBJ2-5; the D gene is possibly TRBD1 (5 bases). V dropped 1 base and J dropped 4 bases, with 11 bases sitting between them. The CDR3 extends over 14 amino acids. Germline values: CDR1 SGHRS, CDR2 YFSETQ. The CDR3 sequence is CASSLQGSGETQYF. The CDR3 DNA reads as TGCGCCAGCAGCTTGCAGGGTTCCGGAGAGACCCAGTACTTC.

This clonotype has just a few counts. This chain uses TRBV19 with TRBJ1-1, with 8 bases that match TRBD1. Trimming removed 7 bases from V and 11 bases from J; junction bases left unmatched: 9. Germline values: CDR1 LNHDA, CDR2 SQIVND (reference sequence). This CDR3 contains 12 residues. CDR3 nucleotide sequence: TGTGCCAGTAAAGGGGACAGGAGTCTCGCTTTCTTT. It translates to CASKGDRSLAFF.

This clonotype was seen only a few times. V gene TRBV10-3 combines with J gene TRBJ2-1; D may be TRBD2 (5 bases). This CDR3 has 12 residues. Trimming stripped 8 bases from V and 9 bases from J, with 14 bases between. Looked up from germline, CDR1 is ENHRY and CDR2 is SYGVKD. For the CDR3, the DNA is TGTGCCATCGCCCCGGGTGAGGGTGAGCAGTTCTTC. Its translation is CAIAPGEGEQFF.

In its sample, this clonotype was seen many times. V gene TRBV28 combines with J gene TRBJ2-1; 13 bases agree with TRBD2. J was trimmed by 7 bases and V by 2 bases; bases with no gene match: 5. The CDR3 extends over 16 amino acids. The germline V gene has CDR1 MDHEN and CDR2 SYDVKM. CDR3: CASSLMGLAGRNEQFF. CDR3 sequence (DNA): TGTGCCAGCAGTTTAATGGGACTAGCGGGAAGGAATGAGCAGTTCTTC.

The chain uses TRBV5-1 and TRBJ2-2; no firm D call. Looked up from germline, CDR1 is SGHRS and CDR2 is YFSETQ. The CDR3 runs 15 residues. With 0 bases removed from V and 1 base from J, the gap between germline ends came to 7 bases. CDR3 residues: CASSLVAGNTGELFF. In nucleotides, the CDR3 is TGCGCCAGCAGCTTGGTCGCAGGGAACACCGGGGAGCTGTTTTTT.

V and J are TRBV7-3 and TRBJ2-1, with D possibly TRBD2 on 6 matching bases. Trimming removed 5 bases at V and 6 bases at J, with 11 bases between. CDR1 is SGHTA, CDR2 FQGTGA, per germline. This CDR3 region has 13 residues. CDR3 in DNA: TGTGCCAGCAGCCCCAATAGCGGCAATGAGCAGTTCTTC. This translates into CASSPNSGNEQFF.

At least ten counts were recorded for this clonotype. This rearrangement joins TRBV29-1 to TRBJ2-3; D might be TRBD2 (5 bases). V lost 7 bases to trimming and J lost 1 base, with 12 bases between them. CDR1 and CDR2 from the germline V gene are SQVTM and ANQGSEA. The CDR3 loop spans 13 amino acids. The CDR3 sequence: CSGRGGRTDTQYF. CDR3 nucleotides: TGCAGCGGCCGAGGAGGCCGCACAGATACGCAGTATTTT.